The 32 T cell receptor beta chains in this list originate from one sample, sequenced in a study of cytomegalovirus exposure and HLA in healthy donors. 13 Jbeta primers and 60 Vbeta primers were used for the PCR. The assay was immunoSEQ multiplex PCR, and TCRdb's table has in-frame clones only and misses some. There are 55,000 to 75,000 clones in the sample; about 81% occur only once, and about 6.8% lies in the top ten. The sequenced sample was PBMCs. The receptors come from a man younger than 45 in good health and CMV-seropositive.

The CDR3 DNA sequence: TGTGCCAGCAGCTCCCAGCCTAGGACAGGGAGCCACACTGAAGCTTTCTTT. Translation gives CASSSQPRTGSHTEAFF. This rearrangement joins TRBV7-3 to TRBJ1-1, with 8 bases that match TRBD1. CDR3 length: 17 residues. Germline assignment: CDR1 SGHTA and CDR2 FQGTGA. After removal of 4 bases from V and 3 bases from J, the junction contained 13 bases not matched to a gene.

The sample holds a few counts of this clone. V is TRBV27 and J is TRBJ1-5, with D possibly TRBD1 on 6 matching bases. The germline gives CDR1 MNHEY, CDR2 SMNVEV (reference sequence). The V end was cut by 6 bases, the J end by 2 bases, with 11 bases between. This CDR3 is built from 14 residues. CDR3 sequence reads: CASRIQGGNQPQHF. Written as DNA, the CDR3 is TGTGCCAGCAGGATACAGGGCGGCAATCAGCCCCAGCATTTT.

The sample holds a few counts of this clone. The rearrangement links TRBV14 to TRBJ1-6; TRBD1 aligns across 7 bases. This CDR3 spans 18 amino acids. J gave up 14 bases and V 4 bases, and 23 bases lay outside the gene matches. Germline CDR1 SGHDN, CDR2 FVKESK. CDR3 DNA: TGTGCCAGCAGCCGAGGCTCCGGGACAGCGACGGGATCTCAGGCCCTCCACTTT. Encoded protein: CASSRGSGTATGSQALHF. The whole variable domain, filled in from reference TRBV14 and TRBJ1-6, reads EAGVTQFPSHSVIEKGQTVTLRCDPISGHDNLYWYRRVMGKEIKFLLHFVKESKQDESGMPNNRFLAERTGGTYSTLKVQPAELEDSGVYFCASSRGSGTATGSQALHFGNGTRLTVT.

This clone was counted only a few times. The chain carries TRBV10-1 and TRBJ1-5; tentatively, D is TRBD1 (5 bases). The CDR3 is made up of 17 amino acids. Germline values: CDR1 WNHNN, CDR2 SYGVQD (reference sequence). Deletions cut 5 bases from V and 3 bases from J, with 20 bases between. The CDR3 sequence: CASSQRGRRGFNQPQHF. CDR3 coding DNA: TGCGCCAGCAGTCAGAGGGGCCGACGGGGGTTCAATCAGCCCCAGCATTTT.

The chain combines TRBV6-5 with TRBJ1-1; D gene ambiguous. Per germline, CDR1 MNHEY and CDR2 SVGAGI. The CDR3 covers 12 residues. Trimming removed 2 bases from V and 10 bases from J, with 11 bases in between. This CDR3 is CASSYGLEVAFF. The CDR3 nucleotides read TGTGCCAGCAGTTACGGGTTAGAGGTAGCTTTCTTT.

The rearrangement links TRBV5-8 to TRBJ1-2; perhaps TRBD1 as D (5 bases). CDR3 length: 14 amino acids. Per germline, CDR1 SGHTS and CDR2 YDEGEE. V shed 2 bases and J shed 3 bases, with 11 bases lying between them. The CDR3 loop is CASSFGGEDYGYTF. CDR3 DNA sequence: TGTGCCAGCAGCTTCGGGGGGGAGGACTATGGCTACACCTTC.

J is TRBJ1-2 and V is TRBV28, with TRBD1 matching over 9 bases. Germline V gene lookup returns CDR1 MDHEN and CDR2 SYDVKM. The CDR3 totals 14 residues. The J segment lost 0 bases and the V segment lost 7 bases, leaving 3 bases of the junction unmatched. CDR3 region: CASKRQGANYGYTF. CDR3 in DNA: TGTGCCAGCAAACGACAGGGGGCTAACTATGGCTACACCTTC.

Many counts were recorded for this clone. The chain has TRBV2 and TRBJ2-3, with 12 bases identical to TRBD2. Losses at the gene ends were 3 bases for V and 8 bases for J; bases not matched to a gene: 9. Germline V gene lookup returns CDR1 SNHLY and CDR2 FYNNEI. The CDR3 consists of 16 residues. CDR3 coding DNA: TGTGCCAGCAGTGATAGTACTAGCGGGGGGCGGGCTACGCAGTATTTT. It is translated as CASSDSTSGGRATQYF.

This clone was seen once. The rearrangement uses TRBV18 and TRBJ1-3, with D perhaps TRBD1 (6 bases). The CDR3 covers 15 residues. The V gene lost 3 bases and the J gene lost 0 bases, with 9 bases spanning the gap. Per the germline V gene, CDR1 is KGHSH and CDR2 is LQKENI. Here the CDR3 reads CASSPSDSSGNTIYF. The CDR3 DNA reads as TGTGCCAGCTCACCCTCGGACAGCTCTGGAAACACCATATATTTT.

V and J are TRBV5-1 and TRBJ2-7; 7 bases agree with TRBD1. V gave up 0 bases and J gave up 5 bases; unmatched junction bases: 8. The V gene's germline CDR1 is SGHRS and CDR2 YFSETQ. The length of the CDR3 is 15 residues. This CDR3 reads CASSLDQTGWDEQYF. DNA for the CDR3: TGCGCCAGCAGCTTGGATCAGACAGGGTGGGACGAGCAGTACTTC.

This chain joins TRBV30 and TRBJ1-1; TRBD1 is a possible D gene (5 bases). This CDR3 contains 13 residues. Germline loops: CDR1 GTSNPN, CDR2 SVGIG (reference sequence). Deletions cut 0 bases from V and 10 bases from J, with 15 bases between. The CDR3 DNA reads TGTGCCTGGAGTGTAGGGGAGGGATTCTCAGCTTTCTTT. Translated: CAWSVGEGFSAFF.

This clone turned up a few times. V is TRBV4-3 and J is TRBJ2-2; D remains unclear. V gave up 0 bases and J gave up 3 bases, with 2 bases separating them. The CDR3 contains 13 residues. CDR1 is LGHNA and CDR2 is YSLEER in the germline V gene. CDR3 region: CASSQDYTGELFF. CDR3 DNA sequence: TGCGCCAGCAGCCAAGACTACACCGGGGAGCTGTTTTTT.

V is TRBV11-2 and J is TRBJ2-7; maybe TRBD1 (5 bases). V was shortened by 6 bases and J by 0 bases, with 18 bases between the two germline ends. Germline assignment: CDR1 SGHAT and CDR2 FQNNGV. The CDR3 consists of 16 residues. The chain's CDR3 is CASSSELGHSSYEQYF. For the CDR3, the DNA is TGTGCCAGCAGTTCCGAGCTCGGACATTCCTCCTACGAGCAGTACTTC.

The rearrangement uses TRBV6-5 and TRBJ1-1, with unresolved D. The germline V gene encodes CDR1 MNHEY and CDR2 SVGAGI. The V end was cut by 0 bases, the J end by 3 bases, with 5 bases between. The CDR3 totals 13 residues. The CDR3 bases are TGTGCCAGCAGTTACTCCGTAGACACTGAAGCTTTCTTT. Translation: CASSYSVDTEAFF.

The sample holds a few counts of this clone. V is TRBV27 and J is TRBJ1-2, with D perhaps matching TRBD1 (5 bases). This CDR3 comprises 16 residues. CDR1 and CDR2 (germline): MNHEY, SMNVEV (reference sequence). V was cut by 1 base and J by 7 bases, with 19 bases left in between. The CDR3 protein is CASSLFAGRGLSGYTF. Here the CDR3 DNA reads TGTGCCAGCAGTTTATTCGCGGGACGGGGACTCAGTGGCTACACCTTC.

This sequence joins TRBV4-1 and TRBJ2-7; TRBD2 matches 14 bases. Germline CDR1 and CDR2: MGHRA and YSYEKL. Trimming at V came to 2 bases and at J to 2 bases, leaving 8 bases not matched to a gene. CDR3 length: 18 amino acids. DNA of the CDR3: TGCGCCAGCAGCCAAATCCCGGGACTAGCGGGGGAAACCTACGAGCAGTACTTC. Encoded protein: CASSQIPGLAGETYEQYF.

The chain has TRBV30 and TRBJ2-7, with D possibly being TRBD2 (6 bases). The CDR3 consists of 13 residues. CDR1 and CDR2 (germline): GTSNPN, SVGIG (reference sequence). The ends were cut back, 7 bases at V and 1 base at J, with 14 bases in the middle. CDR3 sequence reads: CAYRGLSSYEQYF. For the CDR3, the DNA is TGTGCCTACCGGGGACTTTCTTCCTACGAGCAGTACTTC.

The chain links TRBV14 to TRBJ2-5; 9 nucleotides line up with TRBD2. The CDR3 length is 15 residues. The germline CDR1 and CDR2 sequences are SGHDN and FVKESK. J was trimmed by 5 bases and V by 6 bases; bases with no gene match: 10. CDR3 loop: CASRGTSTSGETQYF. The CDR3 coding sequence is TGTGCCAGCAGGGGGACTAGCACCTCCGGGGAGACCCAGTACTTC. Filled out from reference TRBV14 and TRBJ2-5, the complete variable domain reads EAGVTQFPSHSVIEKGQTVTLRCDPISGHDNLYWYRRVMGKEIKFLLHFVKESKQDESGMPNNRFLAERTGGTYSTLKVQPAELEDSGVYFCASRGTSTSGETQYFGPGTRLLVL.

CDR3 residues: CASSRFWRRDTEAFF. CDR3 coding DNA: TGTGCCAGCAGCCGGTTTTGGAGGCGCGACACTGAAGCTTTCTTT. J is TRBJ1-1 and V is TRBV14; D uncertain. Germline V gene sequence: CDR1 SGHDN, CDR2 FVKESK. Deletions cut 4 bases from V and 3 bases from J, with 15 bases between. The CDR3 sequence is 15 residues long.

This clone showed up just a few times. The DNA of the CDR3 is TGTGCCAGCAAGCAGACAGGGGGCTGGGTGGATTCACCCCTCCACTTT. It specifies CASKQTGGWVDSPLHF. The chain links TRBV2 to TRBJ1-6; 10 nucleotides align to TRBD1. CDR1 is SNHLY and CDR2 is FYNNEI in the germline V gene. V trimming: 7 bases; J trimming: 8 bases; junction bases outside the gene matches: 11. The CDR3 has 16 amino acids.

This chain uses TRBV29-1 with TRBJ1-6; D is perhaps TRBD1 (5 bases). The CDR3 runs 13 residues. Looked up from germline, CDR1 is SQVTM and CDR2 is ANQGSEA. Trimming left V 6 bases short and J 7 bases short, with 13 bases between. The CDR3 DNA reads as TGCAGCGTCCAACAGGAGCTAAATTCACCCCTCCACTTT. It encodes CSVQQELNSPLHF.

The chain is built from TRBV5-1 and TRBJ1-6; TRBD1 aligns across 7 bases. The germline V gene encodes CDR1 SGHRS and CDR2 YFSETQ. The CDR3 covers 16 residues. V dropped 2 bases and J dropped 0; count of bases not matched to a gene: 2. The CDR3 protein is CASSLQGSSYNSPLHF. CDR3 nucleotides: TGCGCCAGCAGCTTACAGGGGAGCTCCTATAATTCACCCCTCCACTTT. Based on the CDR3 plus reference TRBV5-1 and TRBJ1-6, the full variable domain is KAGVTQTPRYLIKTRGQQVTLSCSPISGHRSVSWYQQTPGQGLQFLFEYFSETQRNKGNFPGRFSGRQFSNSRSEMNVSTLELGDSALYLCASSLQGSSYNSPLHFGNGTRLTVT.

This chain connects TRBV6-5 to TRBJ1-2; D perhaps matches TRBD1 (5 bases). Per the germline V gene, CDR1 is MNHEY and CDR2 is SVGAGI. CDR3 length: 13 amino acids. V lost 1 base, J lost 6 bases, and 9 bases lay in between. DNA for the CDR3: TGTGCCAGCAGTTACTACCAGGGTAATGGCTACACCTTC. Protein product: CASSYYQGNGYTF.

The chain carries TRBV5-1 and TRBJ2-5; possibly TRBD1 for D (6 bases). V was shortened by 7 bases and J by 4 bases, with 14 bases between the two germline ends. This CDR3 is 13 amino acids long. Germline V gene sequence: CDR1 SGHRS, CDR2 YFSETQ. CDR3 bases: TGCGCCAGCGGGGTGGGGGCGCGAGAGACCCAGTACTTC. It encodes CASGVGARETQYF.

J is TRBJ1-2 and V is TRBV5-4, with TRBD1 matching over 9 bases. Germline loops: CDR1 SGHNT, CDR2 YYREEE (reference sequence). V lost 2 bases, J lost 1 base, and 9 bases stayed unmatched. The CDR3 length is 17 residues. The chain's CDR3 is CASSFRQGGSINYGYTF. The DNA for the CDR3 is TGTGCCAGCAGCTTCAGACAGGGGGGATCGATTAACTATGGCTACACCTTC.

A word on this clone: At one boundary the junction diverges from the germline segment, which might be a read error. The CDR3 sequence is CASSAPGQILSYPF. As DNA, the CDR3 is TGCGCCAGCAGCGCCCCGGGACAGATTCTGAGCTACCCCTTC. The chain links TRBV5-1 to TRBJ1-2; 7 nucleotides line up with TRBD1. The CDR3 totals 14 residues. Germline V gives CDR1 SGHRS, CDR2 YFSETQ.

This clone was observed a few times. The J gene is TRBJ1-1, the V gene TRBV4-3; tentatively, D is TRBD1 (6 bases). The CDR3 is 12 residues long. Trimming removed 5 bases at V and 6 bases at J, with 10 bases between. The germline CDR1 and CDR2 sequences are LGHNA and YSLEER. The CDR3 nucleotides read TGCGCCAGCAGCTCTAACAGGGCTGAAGCTTTCTTT. Translated, it gives CASSSNRAEAFF.

The chain uses TRBV5-1 and TRBJ2-5, with D perhaps TRBD1 (6 bases). Deletions cut 4 bases from V and 1 base from J, with 11 bases between. The CDR3 contains 14 residues. From germline, CDR1 is SGHRS and CDR2 YFSETQ. In nucleotides, the CDR3 is TGCGCCAGCAGCGTGGACAGTTTCCAAGAGACCCAGTACTTC. This codes for CASSVDSFQETQYF.

The CDR3 region has the DNA TGTGCCTGGAGTTTATCCGCCGGGACAGGGGTACGCTACACCTTC. This codes for CAWSLSAGTGVRYTF. The rearrangement uses TRBV30 and TRBJ1-2; TRBD1 aligns across 10 bases. This CDR3 comprises 15 residues. Germline V gives CDR1 GTSNPN, CDR2 SVGIG (reference sequence). V trimming: 2 bases; J trimming: 9 bases; junction bases outside the gene matches: 12. The full variable domain, in which reference TRBV30 and TRBJ1-2 provide the parts outside the CDR3, is SQTIHQWPATLVQPVGSPLSLECTVEGTSNPNLYWYRQAAGRGLQLLFYSVGIGQISSEVPQNLSASRPQDRQFILSSKKLLLSDSGFYLCAWSLSAGTGVRYTFGSGTRLTVV.

V usage is TRBV18 and J usage is TRBJ2-1; D is unclear. V gave up 0 bases and J gave up 4 bases, with 7 bases separating them. CDR1 is KGHSH, CDR2 LQKENI, per germline. The CDR3 has 14 residues. The CDR3, as DNA: TGTGCCAGCTCACCACCGGGCCAATACAATGAGCAGTTCTTC. Amino acid sequence: CASSPPGQYNEQFF.

This clone turned up a few times. The chain links TRBV19 to TRBJ1-1; D is uncertain. V lost 8 bases, J lost 1 base, and 14 bases lay in between. From germline, CDR1 is LNHDA and CDR2 SQIVND (reference sequence). This CDR3 region has 14 residues. The CDR3 protein is CASGRWQENTEAFF. In DNA form, the CDR3 reads TGTGCCAGTGGGAGGTGGCAGGAGAACACTGAAGCTTTCTTT.

The V gene is TRBV7-2, the J gene TRBJ2-4; maybe TRBD2 (5 bases). The CDR3 is 14 amino acids. V lost 8 bases and J 8 bases, leaving 19 bases between the germline ends. Germline CDR1 SGHTA, CDR2 FQGNSA. The CDR3 nucleotides are TGTGCCAGCGCCCCCGCCCAGGCGAGGGACATTCAGTACTTC. Its translation is CASAPAQARDIQYF.